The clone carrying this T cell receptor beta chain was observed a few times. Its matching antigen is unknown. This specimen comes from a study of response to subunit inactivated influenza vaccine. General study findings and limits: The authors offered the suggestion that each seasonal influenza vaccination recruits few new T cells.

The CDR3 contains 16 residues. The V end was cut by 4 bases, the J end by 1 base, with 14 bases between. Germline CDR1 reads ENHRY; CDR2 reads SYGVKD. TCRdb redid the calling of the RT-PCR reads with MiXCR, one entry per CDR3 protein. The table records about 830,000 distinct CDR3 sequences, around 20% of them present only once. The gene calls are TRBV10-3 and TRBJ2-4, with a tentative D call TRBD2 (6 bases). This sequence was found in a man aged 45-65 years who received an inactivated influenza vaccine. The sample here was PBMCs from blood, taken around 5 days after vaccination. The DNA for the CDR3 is TGTGCCATCAGTGGAGCCACCCGGGAGGCCAAAAACATTCAGTACTTC. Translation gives CAISGATREAKNIQYF.